The 32 T cell receptor beta chains listed next were all sequenced from one sample in a study of blood T cell repertoires in COVID-19. The data were produced by immunoSEQ multiplex PCR, yet TCRdb's version contains in-frame clones alone and is incomplete. Among over 100,000 clones listed, around 80% were seen once. The material sequenced was peripheral blood. These receptors were obtained from a man aged 60 to 75 with active or convalescent COVID-19.

The J gene is TRBJ2-2, the V gene TRBV11-3, with a weak D call TRBD2 (6 bases). Trimming took 5 bases from V and 2 from J, leaving 18 bases between them. The CDR3 has 17 amino acids. Germline CDR1 is SGHNT and CDR2 is YENEEA. The CDR3 here is CASSPVYGSENTGELFF. In nucleotides, the CDR3 is TGTGCCAGCAGCCCGGTCTACGGGAGCGAAAACACCGGGGAGCTGTTTTTT.

The chain couples TRBV29-1 to TRBJ2-1, with D possibly being TRBD1 (6 bases). The CDR3 contains 12 residues. The germline CDR1 and CDR2 sequences are SQVTM and ANQGSEA. The germline V and J ends were trimmed by 4 bases and 9 bases, with 13 bases remaining between them. CDR3 sequence: CSVGTVEGEQFF. The CDR3 DNA reads TGCAGCGTTGGGACAGTAGAGGGTGAGCAGTTCTTC.

The chain joins TRBV27 to TRBJ1-1, with D unresolved. The CDR3 is made up of 14 amino acids. Per the germline V gene, CDR1 is MNHEY and CDR2 is SMNVEV (reference sequence). V lost 5 bases and J 0 bases, leaving 10 bases between the germline ends. The CDR3 region is CASSPNRMNTEAFF. In DNA, the CDR3 is TGTGCCAGCAGTCCGAACAGAATGAACACTGAAGCTTTCTTT.

This clone was recorded a few times. The chain joins TRBV7-3 to TRBJ2-2; 10 nucleotides agree with TRBD2. This CDR3 has 15 amino acids. CDR1 SGHTA and CDR2 FQGTGA come from the germline V gene. The J segment lost 1 base and the V segment lost 5 bases, leaving 1 base of the junction unmatched. In DNA form, the CDR3 reads TGTGCCAGCAGCATAGCGGGAGGGAACACCGGGGAGCTGTTTTTT. Its protein product is CASSIAGGNTGELFF.

V gene TRBV27 combines with J gene TRBJ1-2; D unclear. This CDR3 spans 15 amino acids. The V end was cut by 8 bases, the J end by 4 bases, with 20 bases between. CDR1 is MNHEY and CDR2 is SMNVEV in the germline V gene (reference sequence). This CDR3 is CASGVAGSVFYGYTF. CDR3 bases: TGTGCCAGCGGAGTAGCGGGGTCTGTTTTCTATGGCTACACCTTC.

The CDR3 nucleotides are TGTGCCTGGGACAGGGGTCGGAGGGAAAAACTGTTTTTT. Translation gives CAWDRGRREKLFF. The genes are TRBV30 and TRBJ1-4; 8 bases are a match to TRBD1. This CDR3 has 13 amino acids. Germline V gene lookup returns CDR1 GTSNPN and CDR2 SVGIG (reference sequence). Germline trimming cut 5 bases from V and 8 bases from J; bases unmatched to any gene: 7.

Note on this clone: The junction departs from the called germline gene at one end, perhaps through a read error. V and J are TRBV18 and TRBJ1-2, with 8 bases fitting TRBD1. From germline, CDR1 is KGHSH and CDR2 LQKENI. CDR3 length: 12 residues. The CDR3 here is CASSPSPDRAIF. The CDR3 nucleotides are TGTGCCAGCTCACCCAGTCCGGACAGGGCCATCTTC.

The chain has TRBV6-2 or TRBV6-3 and TRBJ2-2; D not resolved. V was trimmed by 2 bases and J by 2 bases, leaving 9 bases between them. Germline loops: CDR1 MNHEY, CDR2 SVGEGT. This CDR3 has 15 residues. CDR3 DNA sequence: TGTGCCAGCAGTTACGGTCGGTTCAACACCGGGGAGCTGTTTTTT. Translating gives CASSYGRFNTGELFF.

This clone was detected a few times. This chain joins TRBV19 and TRBJ2-5, with TRBD2 identical over 10 bases. This CDR3 contains 15 residues. The germline V gene encodes CDR1 LNHDA and CDR2 SQIVND (reference sequence). J was trimmed by 3 bases and V by 5 bases; bases with no gene match: 6. The CDR3 sequence is CASSSLSGRKETQYF. DNA of the CDR3: TGTGCCAGTAGTTCCCTTAGCGGGAGGAAAGAGACCCAGTACTTC.

The chain links TRBV9 to TRBJ2-7; 9 positions agree with TRBD2. Looked up from germline, CDR1 is SGDLS and CDR2 is YYNGEE. This CDR3 spans 14 amino acids. V lost 0 bases and J lost 5; bases outside the gene matches: 3. The CDR3 sequence: CASSVVPSGDEQYF. CDR3 DNA sequence: TGTGCCAGCAGCGTAGTTCCTAGCGGGGACGAGCAGTACTTC.

The chain combines TRBV20-1 with TRBJ2-1, with D possibly TRBD1 on 6 matching bases. Germline values: CDR1 DFQATT, CDR2 SNEGSKA (reference sequence). V gave up 0 bases and J gave up 11 bases, with 8 bases separating them. This CDR3 is built from 11 residues. The CDR3 DNA follows: TGCAGTGCTAGAGAGGGGGACAAGCAGTTCTTC. This translates into CSAREGDKQFF.

V usage is TRBV15 and J usage is TRBJ2-2; D unresolved. Trimming left V 0 bases short and J 0 bases short, with 11 bases between. The germline CDR1 and CDR2 sequences are LNHNV and YYDKDF (reference sequence). The CDR3 consists of 17 residues. CDR3 amino acids: CATSRDYPTANTGELFF. CDR3 bases: TGTGCCACCAGCAGAGATTACCCAACGGCGAACACCGGGGAGCTGTTTTTT.

The chain uses TRBV7-3 and TRBJ2-5; TRBD2 aligns across 10 bases. Germline-derived CDR1 and CDR2 are SGHTA and FQGTGA. The V gene end was trimmed by 4 bases and the J gene end by 2 bases; junction bases not matched to a gene: 4. The CDR3 is 15 amino acids. The CDR3 sequence: CASSSGLASQETQYF. Written as DNA, the CDR3 is TGTGCCAGCAGCTCGGGACTAGCGTCGCAAGAGACCCAGTACTTC.

This chain connects TRBV29-1 to TRBJ2-5, with D possibly TRBD1 on 6 matching bases. Trimming took 1 base from V and 6 from J, leaving 15 bases between them. Germline CDR1 SQVTM, CDR2 ANQGSEA. The CDR3 consists of 14 residues. DNA for the CDR3: TGCAGCGTTGAAGGGGCACAGGGTGGAAAGACCCAGTACTTC. It codes for CSVEGAQGGKTQYF.

The chain combines TRBV19 with TRBJ1-1; D is uncertain. Deletions cut 5 bases from V and 9 bases from J, with 10 bases between. This CDR3 has 11 amino acids. From germline, CDR1 is LNHDA and CDR2 SQIVND (reference sequence). The CDR3 loop is CASSAGGQAFF. The CDR3 bases are TGTGCCAGTAGTGCGGGAGGGCAAGCTTTCTTT.

V is TRBV5-4 and J is TRBJ2-5; TRBD1 matches 7 bases. The V gene's germline CDR1 is SGHNT and CDR2 YYREEE (reference sequence). Trimming took 4 bases from V and 3 from J; bases not matched to a gene: 6. This CDR3 is built from 14 residues. CDR3: CASSQGQIEETQYF. The CDR3 nucleotides are TGTGCCAGCAGCCAGGGACAGATAGAAGAGACCCAGTACTTC.

The chain has TRBV7-3 and TRBJ2-3; possibly TRBD2 for D (6 bases). Between the trimmed V and J ends, which lost 5 bases and 9 bases, there was a span of 12 bases. This CDR3 is 12 amino acids long. Germline CDR1 is SGHTA and CDR2 is FQGTGA. CDR3: CASSRDSYTQYF. The CDR3 DNA sequence: TGTGCCAGCAGCCGGGACTCCTACACGCAGTATTTT.

The genes are TRBV28 and TRBJ1-3; D is ambiguous. Germline CDR1 MDHEN, CDR2 SYDVKM. This CDR3 is built from 16 residues. Deletions cut 3 bases from V and 6 bases from J, with 18 bases between. The CDR3 DNA is TGTGCCAGCAGTTTGTTCTCCGAGGCACGGAAAAACACCATATATTTT. This encodes CASSLFSEARKNTIYF.

DNA of the CDR3: TGTGCCAGTAAGGACAGGGGGCGCCACGAGCAGTACTTC. Protein: CASKDRGRHEQYF. V usage is TRBV19 and J usage is TRBJ2-7, with TRBD1 identical over 11 bases. The V and J ends lost 7 bases and 5 bases, in that order; junction bases with no gene match: 4. Germline V lookup: CDR1 LNHDA, CDR2 SQIVND (reference sequence). This CDR3 comprises 13 residues.

The chain is built from TRBV15 and TRBJ2-7; D is undetermined. V was trimmed by 0 bases and J by 2 bases, leaving 14 bases between them. Germline V gives CDR1 LNHNV, CDR2 YYDKDF (reference sequence). The CDR3 loop spans 16 amino acids. The chain's CDR3 is CATSRDRSDNAYEQYF. The CDR3 DNA sequence: TGTGCCACCAGCAGAGATCGATCAGACAATGCCTACGAGCAGTACTTC.

This clone was observed many times. The genes are TRBV5-6 and TRBJ2-1; TRBD2 agrees at 9 bases. Germline lookup yields CDR1 SGHDT and CDR2 YYEEEE. The V segment lost 0 bases and the J segment 5 bases; nucleotides outside the gene matches: 6. The CDR3 is made up of 16 amino acids. The CDR3 DNA follows: TGTGCCAGCAGCTTGGTGGCGGGAGGGCCGAACAATGAGCAGTTCTTC. Translated, it gives CASSLVAGGPNNEQFF.

The rearrangement joins TRBV7-2 to TRBJ1-3, with D perhaps matching TRBD1 (5 bases). Germline assignment: CDR1 SGHTA and CDR2 FQGNSA. This CDR3 has 15 amino acids. V lost 2 bases and J 2 bases, leaving 10 bases between the germline ends. CDR3 nucleotide sequence: TGTGCCAGCAGCTTAACAGGAGTAACTGGAAACACCATATATTTT. Its translation is CASSLTGVTGNTIYF.

This clone appeared once. The V gene is TRBV7-2, the J gene TRBJ2-7; D is uncertain. Germline CDR1 and CDR2: SGHTA and FQGNSA. The CDR3 spans 11 residues. The ends were cut back, 4 bases at V and 3 bases at J, with 4 bases in the middle. The CDR3 reads CASSSYYEQYF. DNA of the CDR3: TGTGCCAGCAGCTCCTACTACGAGCAGTACTTC.

The chain carries TRBV19 and TRBJ1-3; unclear D gene. The CDR3 is made up of 13 amino acids. From germline, CDR1 is LNHDA and CDR2 SQIVND (reference sequence). V lost 9 bases and J lost 4, with 13 bases in between. The CDR3 DNA follows: TGTGCCAGGCCGAGAGGGTTCGGAAACACCATATATTTT. As protein: CARPRGFGNTIYF.

The chain links TRBV7-2 to TRBJ1-5; D gene unclear. CDR3 size: 14 residues. Germline CDR1 reads SGHTA; CDR2 reads FQGNSA. Trimming took off 0 bases at V and 4 bases at J, with 7 bases between the two ends. CDR3 amino acids: CASSLAQRNQPQHF. The CDR3 DNA reads TGTGCCAGCAGCTTAGCGCAGAGGAATCAGCCCCAGCATTTT.

This clone occurred many times. This sequence joins TRBV4-1 and TRBJ1-5; tentative D call: TRBD1 (5 bases). V was pared by 2 bases and J by 0 bases, with 17 bases between. There are 18 residues in the CDR3. In germline, CDR1 is MGHRA, CDR2 YSYEKL. The CDR3 spells CASSQPSGRDFSNQPQHF. In nucleotides, the CDR3 is TGCGCCAGCAGCCAACCTTCGGGCAGGGACTTTAGCAATCAGCCCCAGCATTTT.

The rearrangement joins TRBV27 to TRBJ2-1, with 14 bases aligning to TRBD2. The CDR3 runs to 16 residues. Trimming took 5 bases from V and 7 from J; bases not matched to a gene: 7. Germline lookup yields CDR1 MNHEY and CDR2 SMNVEV (reference sequence). The DNA for the CDR3 is TGTGCCAGCAGTCTGACTAGCGGGAGGGCCTGGAATGAGCAGTTCTTC. It is translated as CASSLTSGRAWNEQFF.

The chain combines TRBV3-1 (or the pseudogene TRBV3-2) with TRBJ2-2, with D perhaps matching TRBD2 (6 bases). The CDR3 is made up of 12 amino acids. Germline CDR1 is LGHDT and CDR2 is YNNKEL (reference sequence). Trimming took 7 bases from V and 9 from J, leaving 12 bases between them. CDR3 in amino acids: CASTSSARELFF. The CDR3 nucleotides read TGTGCCAGCACCTCTAGCGCGCGGGAGCTGTTTTTT.

The rearrangement uses TRBV18 and TRBJ2-2; D unresolved. CDR1 is KGHSH and CDR2 is LQKENI in the germline V gene. With 1 base removed from V and 1 base from J, the gap between germline ends came to 4 bases. This CDR3 region has 14 residues. The CDR3 reads CASSPQQNTGELFF. CDR3 coding DNA: TGTGCCAGCTCACCACAACAGAACACCGGGGAGCTGTTTTTT.

The chain employs TRBV18 and TRBJ1-2; 8 nucleotides align to TRBD1. This CDR3 has 16 amino acids. Trimming took 2 bases from V and 8 from J; bases not matched to a gene: 13. Germline V gene lookup returns CDR1 KGHSH and CDR2 LQKENI. In nucleotides, the CDR3 is TGTGCCAGCTCACCAAACTGGGCAGACAGGGGAATCGGCTACACCTTC. Translated, it gives CASSPNWADRGIGYTF.

V and J are TRBV28 and TRBJ2-7; 9 bases fit TRBD1. CDR1 is MDHEN, CDR2 SYDVKM, per germline. The junction had 6 bases not matched to a gene; V was cut back by 5 bases and J by 1 base. CDR3 length equals 15 residues. CDR3 coding DNA: TGTGCCAGCAGTGCCCCAGGGACAGGGTCCTACGAGCAGTACTTC. It encodes CASSAPGTGSYEQYF.

The CDR3, as DNA: TGTGCCAGCAGTGGGAGTGGGTTTGAAGCTTTCTTT. This encodes CASSGSGFEAFF. The chain employs TRBV6-2 or TRBV6-3 and TRBJ1-1; no definite D call. Germline V gene lookup returns CDR1 MNHEY and CDR2 SVGEGT. The CDR3 has 12 amino acids. V shed 5 bases and J shed 7 bases, with 11 bases lying between them.